The 14 T cell receptor beta chains given below trace back to one sample, sequenced in a study of CD8 T cells in ankylosing spondylitis (TCRdb year 2017). General study outcomes and caveats: Blood from ankylosing spondylitis patients appeared to be characterized by a TCR beta motif made up of several highly homologous amino acid variants.

These receptors' antigens are unknown. The library relied on 5' RACE. TCRdb shows the sequencer as Illumina HiSeq 2500. The public reads were reprocessed in TCRdb via fastp at Q25 and MiXCR, keeping in-frame beta chains. Identical CDR3 proteins give one entry, which carries the most common genes and DNA. This sample is represented by roughly 450,000 distinct CDR3 sequences; 25% to 30% of them were singletons. Jointly, the top ten make up 0.89% of the sample. What was sequenced was blood, either unsorted or a sorted T cell fraction (not recorded which). The source is a male donor with ankylosing spondylitis.

The V gene is TRBV6-5, the J gene TRBJ2-7, with 9 bases matching TRBD1. Germline-derived CDR1 and CDR2 are MNHEY and SVGAGI. Unmatched junction bases numbered 3, after V lost 7 bases and J lost 2 bases. The CDR3 is 13 amino acids. As DNA, the CDR3 is TGTGCCAGCATTAGGACAGGGGCCTACGAGCAGTACGTC. This translates into CASIRTGAYEQYV.

This clonotype was detected only a few times. The V and J genes are TRBV20-1 and TRBJ2-1; 7 bases are shared with TRBD2. Trimming took 5 bases from V and 0 from J; bases not matched to a gene: 7. The CDR3 is 15 amino acids. Germline loops: CDR1 DFQATT, CDR2 SNEGSKA (reference sequence). CDR3 sequence reads: CSASRLASSYNEQFF. The CDR3, as DNA: TGCAGTGCTTCCAGACTAGCAAGCTCCTACAATGAGCAGTTCTTC.

This rearrangement joins TRBV11-2 to TRBJ2-5; TRBD1 matches at 7 bases. Losses at the gene ends were 3 bases for V and 2 bases for J; bases not matched to a gene: 3. The length of the CDR3 is 14 residues. Germline CDR1 is SGHAT and CDR2 is FQNNGV. The CDR3 region has the DNA TGTGCCAGCAGCTTGGACAGGTTTCAAGAGACCCAGTACTTC. Translating gives CASSLDRFQETQYF.

This chain uses TRBV20-1 with TRBJ2-3, with 9 bases identical to TRBD2. V lost 0 bases, J lost 1 base, and 8 bases stayed unmatched. Germline-derived CDR1 and CDR2 are DFQATT and SNEGSKA (reference sequence). The CDR3 has 17 amino acids. The DNA of the CDR3 is TGCAGTGCTAGAGATAGTGGGACTAGCAGCGGCACAGATACGCAGTATTTT. Residues: CSARDSGTSSGTDTQYF.

The gene calls are TRBV15 and TRBJ2-2; no clear D. CDR1 and CDR2 (germline): LNHNV, YYDKDF (reference sequence). Trimming removed 2 bases at V and 8 bases at J, with 6 bases between. This CDR3 is built from 12 residues. The CDR3 spells CATSRPKGELFF. As DNA, the CDR3 is TGTGCCACCAGCAGACCAAAAGGGGAGCTGTTTTTT.

The chain joins TRBV2 to TRBJ2-4, with D perhaps matching TRBD2 (5 bases). CDR1 SNHLY and CDR2 FYNNEI come from the germline V gene. The CDR3 covers 13 residues. V lost 0 bases, J lost 10 bases, and 10 bases lay in between. Here the CDR3 DNA reads TGTGCCAGCAGTGAAGCGCGAGGAGGTATTCAGTACTTC. It yields the protein CASSEARGGIQYF.

This clonotype has more than one count but fewer than ten. The J gene is TRBJ1-1, the V gene TRBV20-1; D gene uncertain. The CDR3 extends over 15 amino acids. Germline V gives CDR1 DFQATT, CDR2 SNEGSKA (reference sequence). V gave up 6 bases and J gave up 5 bases, with 22 bases separating them. CDR3 sequence reads: CSAPSNIGLDTEAFF. In DNA form, the CDR3 reads TGCAGTGCCCCATCCAATATCGGGCTTGATACTGAAGCTTTCTTT.

The chain has TRBV7-2 and TRBJ1-2; D might be TRBD1 (5 bases). The V gene lost 0 bases and the J gene lost 4 bases, with 15 bases spanning the gap. CDR1 SGHTA and CDR2 FQGNSA come from the germline V gene. The CDR3 is 16 amino acids. DNA of the CDR3: TGTGCCAGCAGCTTAGCCACCCCGGACAATTTCTATGGCTACACCTTC. This translates into CASSLATPDNFYGYTF.

In its sample, this clonotype was seen many times. The V call is TRBV24-1, the J call TRBJ2-5, with TRBD1 matching over 8 bases. V was pared by 4 bases and J by 5 bases, with 8 bases of the junction left unmatched. Germline CDR1 is KGHDR and CDR2 is SFDVKD. This CDR3 has 15 residues. In DNA form, the CDR3 reads TGTGCCACCAGTGACGGACAGGGAGGCCGGGAGACCCAGTACTTC. Protein: CATSDGQGGRETQYF.

CDR3 loop: CASSPAGTNEKLFF. CDR3 bases: TGCGCCAGCAGCCCGGCAGGGACTAATGAAAAACTGTTTTTT. This rearrangement joins TRBV5-1 to TRBJ1-4; D is possibly TRBD1 (5 bases). The V end was cut by 4 bases, the J end by 2 bases, with 9 bases between. The CDR3 has 14 residues. The germline CDR1 and CDR2 sequences are SGHRS and YFSETQ.

This clonotype was counted a few times. This chain joins TRBV25-1 and TRBJ2-3; the D gene could be TRBD1 or TRBD2 (5 bases each). Germline loops: CDR1 MGHDK, CDR2 SYGVNS. Trimming removed 2 bases from V and 0 bases from J, with 21 bases in between. The CDR3 is 19 amino acids. For the CDR3, the DNA is TGTGCCAGCAGTGAACAACTACGGGGCGGACCCTCTAGCACAGATACGCAGTATTTT. Translated, it gives CASSEQLRGGPSSTDTQYF.

This clonotype was seen only a few times. The V call is TRBV7-2, the J call TRBJ2-1, with 8 bases matching TRBD1. The V gene end was trimmed by 1 base and the J gene end by 8 bases; junction bases not matched to a gene: 4. The CDR3 is 14 residues long. Germline V gives CDR1 SGHTA, CDR2 FQGNSA. The CDR3, as DNA: TGTGCCAGCAGCTTAGGACAGGGGATCTATGAGCAGTTCTTC. It yields the protein CASSLGQGIYEQFF.

The chain links TRBV20-1 to TRBJ1-3; 7 bases are shared with TRBD1. Trimming took 0 bases from V and 10 from J; bases not matched to a gene: 6. Germline V gives CDR1 DFQATT, CDR2 SNEGSKA (reference sequence). This CDR3 has 13 amino acids. CDR3: CSAREGTAQTIYF. The CDR3 DNA sequence: TGCAGTGCTAGAGAGGGGACAGCCCAAACCATATATTTT.

This sequence joins TRBV6-2 or TRBV6-3 and TRBJ2-5, with D possibly called TRBD1 or TRBD2 (5 bases each). Germline V gives CDR1 MNHEY, CDR2 SVGEGT. V was cut by 11 bases and J by 3 bases, with 22 bases left in between. This CDR3 is 15 amino acids long. The CDR3 DNA follows: TGTGCCTCGGCCCCTCGAGGGCCAGGGAAAGAGACCCAGTACTTC. As protein: CASAPRGPGKETQYF.